The rows below give T cell receptor beta chains drawn from one sample of a study of blood T cell repertoires in COVID-19. Repertoires were generated with immunoSEQ multiplex PCR, while TCRdb's copy carries only in-frame clones and drops some. The sample records 30,000 to 45,000 clones, about 89% being singletons. Sequenced material: peripheral blood. These receptors came from a human donor in a cohort sampled during active COVID-19. The CDR3 runs from the conserved cysteine through the conserved F or W. The order of the fields is CDR3 length, D gene, clone size, V gene, J gene, CDR3 DNA, CDR3 protein. A D gene is named only where the DNA matches it firmly. Clone size is stated in some rows and not others, as once, few, many or a class when expanded.

>16|-|-|TRBV6-1|TRBJ2-2
TGTGCCAGCAGTGACGGTCCAGGGGCGAACACCGGGGAGCTGTTTTTT
CASSDGPGANTGELFF
>14|TRBD1|-|TRBV7-8|TRBJ1-1
TGTGCCAGCAGCTGGGACAGTTCGAACACTGAAGCTTTCTTT
CASSWDSSNTEAFF
>13|-|-|TRBV19|TRBJ1-2
TGTGCCAGTAGTATTTTGGAGGGAGAACCCTACACCTTC
CASSILEGEPYTF
>18|-|-|TRBV5-6|TRBJ2-7
TGTGCCAGCAGCTTGGCCGAATATATTGTAGCCGGCCAATACGAGCAGTACTTC
CASSLAEYIVAGQYEQYF
>16|TRBD2|-|TRBV19|TRBJ2-1
TGTGCCAGTAGTATCGGTGGGAGGGCCCCCTACAATGAGCAGTTCTTC
CASSIGGRAPYNEQFF
>12|TRBD1|-|TRBV5-1|TRBJ1-2
TGCGCCAGCTCCAGGGGGCAGGGTGGCTACACCTTC
CASSRGQGGYTF
>14|-|few|TRBV5-1|TRBJ2-5
TGCGCCAGCAGCTTTACGCCGCAGCGGGAGACCCAGTACTTC
CASSFTPQRETQYF
>15|-|-|TRBV3-1/TRBV3-2|TRBJ1-1
TGTGCCAGCACCGAGGGGGGGGCTGGGGACACTGAAGCTTTCTTT
CASTEGGAGDTEAFF
>15|-|-|TRBV25-1|TRBJ1-1
TGTGCCAGCAGTGGAAGGGGCATTGTGAACACTGAAGCTTTCTTT
CASSGRGIVNTEAFF
>12|TRBD1|-|TRBV30|TRBJ2-5
TGTGCCTGGGGGACAGGGGAGGAGACCCAGTACTTC
CAWGTGEETQYF
>13|TRBD1|-|TRBV28|TRBJ2-7
TGTGCCAGCAGTTCGGGACAGTCCTACGAGCAGTACTTC
CASSSGQSYEQYF
>15|TRBD2|-|TRBV7-2|TRBJ2-5
TGTGCCAGCAGTTTCACGGGAGGGGGTAGGGAGACCCAGTACTTC
CASSFTGGGRETQYF
>14|TRBD1|-|TRBV5-1|TRBJ2-7
TGCGCCAGCAGCTCGCAACAGGGGGCCCACGAGCAGTACTTC
CASSSQQGAHEQYF
>16|-|-|TRBV3-1/TRBV3-2|TRBJ2-5
TGTGCCAGCAGCCAAGATCCGACTACGCGAGGAGAGACCCAGTACTTC
CASSQDPTTRGETQYF
>16|-|-|TRBV19|TRBJ1-5
TGTGCCAGTAGTTCTCAACGGGGTCTATATAATCAGCCCCAGCATTTT
CASSSQRGLYNQPQHF
>15|TRBD2|-|TRBV19|TRBJ2-3
TGTGCCAGTAGTGTGCAGCCGACTAGCTTGGATACGCAGTATTTT
CASSVQPTSLDTQYF
>16|-|-|TRBV18|TRBJ1-1
TGTGCCAGCTCACCCCTCCGGGACACCTTGAACACTGAAGCTTTCTTT
CASSPLRDTLNTEAFF
>15|TRBD2|-|TRBV7-2|TRBJ2-7
TGTGCCAGCAGCTTAGGAGCGGGAAAATCCTACGAGCAGTACTTC
CASSLGAGKSYEQYF
>13|-|-|TRBV24-1|TRBJ2-2
TGTGCCACCAGACAGGGTAACACCGGGGAGCTGTTTTTT
CATRQGNTGELFF
>18|-|-|TRBV28|TRBJ1-4
TGTGCCAGCAGTTCCCTCGGGTCAGCACTGTTGGGTAATGAAAAACTGTTTTTT
CASSSLGSALLGNEKLFF
>15|-|-|TRBV6-5|TRBJ1-4
TGTGCCAGCAGTAGAAACTCAAGGGGGAATGAAAAACTGTTTTTT
CASSRNSRGNEKLFF
>12|TRBD1|few|TRBV7-2|TRBJ1-1
TGTGCCAGCAGCTTAGAAACAGGGGGAGCTTTCTTT
CASSLETGGAFF
>15|-|-|TRBV19|TRBJ1-3
TGTGCCAGTAGTCCTCGGACAACATCTGGAAACACCATATATTTT
CASSPRTTSGNTIYF
>16|TRBD1|-|TRBV28|TRBJ1-5
TGTGCCAGCAGGTCACGATTGACAGGGCGCAATCAGCCCCAGCATTTT
CASRSRLTGRNQPQHF
>16|TRBD1|once|TRBV24-1|TRBJ2-3
TGTGCCACCAGTGAGCCCCTAGGACAGGGAACAGATACGCAGTATTTT
CATSEPLGQGTDTQYF
>15|-|-|TRBV2|TRBJ2-3
TGTGCCAGCAGCCCGGTACCTCCTAGCACAGATACGCAGTATTTT
CASSPVPPSTDTQYF
>11|-|-|TRBV19|TRBJ1-1
TGTGCCAGTTCAGGGTTCACTGAAGCTTTCTTT
CASSGFTEAFF
>15|-|once|TRBV7-8|TRBJ1-1
TGTGCCAGCAGCTTAGGAGCGGCACCTAACACTGAAGCTTTCTTT
CASSLGAAPNTEAFF
>14|TRBD1|-|TRBV14|TRBJ1-2
TGTGCCAGCAGCCAAGTGACAGGGGTCTATGGCTACACCTTC
CASSQVTGVYGYTF
>14|TRBD2|-|TRBV19|TRBJ2-7
TGTGCCAGTAGTATTCCGGGGGGAAGCTACGAGCAGTACTTC
CASSIPGGSYEQYF
>12|-|once|TRBV6-5|TRBJ2-7
TGTGCCAGCACCGGGTCCTCCTACGAGCAGTACTTC
CASTGSSYEQYF
>15|TRBD1|-|TRBV18|TRBJ2-7
TGTGCCAGCTCACCAACAGGGGGCGGAGCCTACGAGCAGTACTTC
CASSPTGGGAYEQYF
>15|TRBD1|-|TRBV4-1|TRBJ2-1
TGCGCCAGCAGCCTTCGACAGGGCTCCTACAATGAGCAGTTCTTC
CASSLRQGSYNEQFF
>13|-|-|TRBV11-2|TRBJ1-6
TGTGCCAGCAGCACCAGACAGAATTCACCCCTCCACTTT
CASSTRQNSPLHF
>16|-|-|TRBV10-1|TRBJ1-3
TGCGCCAGCAGTGACGGCCAGTTACTATCTGGAAACACCATATATTTT
CASSDGQLLSGNTIYF
>11|-|-|TRBV29-1|TRBJ1-2
TGCAGCGCCCCAGGGGAGAGCGGCTACACCTTC
CSAPGESGYTF
>15|-|-|TRBV18|TRBJ2-7
TGTGCCAGCTCACCACCGAGCAGGGTTGGGGATGAGCAGTACTTC
CASSPPSRVGDEQYF
>15|-|-|TRBV2|TRBJ1-2
TGTGCCAGCAGTGAAAGGCAGGGGCCTAACTATGGCTACACCTTC
CASSERQGPNYGYTF
>14|TRBD1|-|TRBV29-1|TRBJ2-3
TGCAGCGTGGGACAGGGCCCCCACACAGATACGCAGTATTTT
CSVGQGPHTDTQYF
>17|TRBD1|-|TRBV6-2/TRBV6-3|TRBJ1-6
TGTGCCAGCAGTTACACCCCAAGACAGGGGTATAATTCACCCCTCCACTTT
CASSYTPRQGYNSPLHF
>15|-|-|TRBV7-9|TRBJ2-7
TGTGCCAGCAGCCACGGCCGGGAACTTGAGGACGAGCAGTACTTC
CASSHGRELEDEQYF
>16|-|-|TRBV7-2|TRBJ2-3
TGTGCCAGCAGCTTAGAAGGCCGGTGGAGGGCAGATACGCAGTATTTT
CASSLEGRWRADTQYF
>15|-|once|TRBV9|TRBJ1-4
TGTGCCAGCACCGTTGGAGGCTCGACTAATGAAAAACTGTTTTTT
CASTVGGSTNEKLFF
>15|TRBD1|-|TRBV4-3|TRBJ2-7
TGCGCCAGCAGCCAAGAGGACAGGAGCTCCTACGAGCAGTACTTC
CASSQEDRSSYEQYF
>15|TRBD1|-|TRBV29-1|TRBJ2-6
TGCAGCGTTGGGACAGGGAAGGGTGGGGCCAACGTCCTGACTTTC
CSVGTGKGGANVLTF
>14|-|few|TRBV25-1|TRBJ1-1
TGTGCCAGCAGTTTCGGACAGCCCTTGTCCCAAGCTTTCTTT
CASSFGQPLSQAFF
>15|TRBD2|-|TRBV14|TRBJ2-5
TGTGCCAGCACCCTGTCGTTAGCGGGATTGGAGACCCAGTACTTC
CASTLSLAGLETQYF
>15|-|once|TRBV6-2/TRBV6-3|TRBJ1-1
TGTGCCAGCAGCCAGACGGGTGGTGGAACGGTTGAAGCTTTCTTT
CASSQTGGGTVEAFF
>13|-|few|TRBV6-1|TRBJ1-5
TGTGCCAGCAGTGATCTCACTGATCAGCCCCAGCATTTT
CASSDLTDQPQHF
>15|-|-|TRBV5-1|TRBJ2-7
TGCGCCAGCAGCTCAACCCCCGCACAGTCCTACGAGCAGTACTTC
CASSSTPAQSYEQYF